These 22 T cell receptor beta chains were all obtained from the same sample, sequenced in a study of Graves' ophthalmopathy and Graves' hyperthyroidism. Investigators amplified TCR beta CDR3 regions from RNA transcripts. An initial RT-PCR round employing HTBI primers preceded a second-round multiplex PCR. From the multiplex PCR reads, TCRdb called clonotypes with MiXCR, one entry per CDR3 protein. The sample has about 240,000 distinct CDR3 sequences; roughly 50% are singletons. Sequencing used peripheral blood. Receptor source: an adult man with Graves' ophthalmopathy.

The chain links TRBV7-3 to TRBJ2-5, with TRBD2 identical over 10 bases. V lost 5 bases to trimming and J lost 5 bases; unmatched junction nucleotides: 8. The CDR3 sequence is 15 residues long. CDR1 and CDR2 from the germline V gene are SGHTA and FQGTGA. The CDR3 region is CASSPTSGAAETQYF. CDR3 DNA: TGTGCCAGCAGCCCCACTAGCGGGGCCGCGGAGACCCAGTACTTC.

This clonotype was seen more than once but under ten times. The chain is built from TRBV2 and TRBJ1-5, with 7 bases matching TRBD1. This CDR3 is built from 18 residues. Germline V gene lookup returns CDR1 SNHLY and CDR2 FYNNEI. With V trimmed by 1 base and J by 2 bases, 11 bases remained unmatched. CDR3 nucleotides: TGTGCCAGCAGTGAAGTCCCGCTCACAGGGGTGGGCAATCAGCCCCAGCATTTT. It is translated as CASSEVPLTGVGNQPQHF.

This clonotype has a single count. This chain uses TRBV7-9 with TRBJ2-2; 7 nucleotides match TRBD1. From germline, CDR1 is SEHNR and CDR2 FQNEAQ (reference sequence). Trimming removed 2 bases from V and 2 bases from J; junction bases left unmatched: 2. The CDR3 length is 15 residues. The CDR3 nucleotides read TGTGCCAGCAGCTTAAGAGGGGGCAACACCGGGGAGCTGTTTTTT. Translation gives CASSLRGGNTGELFF.

The chain uses TRBV7-2 and TRBJ2-1, with 7 bases matching TRBD2. CDR1 and CDR2 from the germline V gene are SGHTA and FQGNSA. The CDR3 spans 17 residues. After removal of 5 bases from V and 2 bases from J, the junction contained 12 bases not matched to a gene. As DNA, the CDR3 is TGTGCCAGCAGCCCATACCTGGCTAGCGGTACCTACAATGAGCAGTTCTTC. This gives the protein CASSPYLASGTYNEQFF.

The V call is TRBV7-9, the J call TRBJ2-7; TRBD1 matches at 8 bases. The CDR3 contains 16 residues. Germline CDR1 reads SEHNR; CDR2 reads FQNEAQ (reference sequence). V was clipped by 2 bases and J by 0 bases; unmatched bases: 6. CDR3: CASSLRAGGSSYEQYF. Here the CDR3 DNA reads TGTGCCAGCAGCTTAAGGGCAGGGGGCTCCTCCTACGAGCAGTACTTC.

This clonotype has a handful of counts. V and J are TRBV12-3 or TRBV12-4 and TRBJ1-2; tentative D call: TRBD1 (6 bases). The CDR3 consists of 17 residues. Trimming pared 5 bases from V and 5 bases from J, leaving 24 bases between. CDR3 sequence: CASSDPPDSPLTYGYTF. The DNA of the CDR3 is TGTGCCAGCAGTGACCCCCCGGACAGTCCCCTAACGTATGGCTACACCTTC.

Regarding this clonotype: The junction departs from the called germline gene at one end, perhaps through a read error. The chain uses TRBV7-3 and TRBJ2-7; weak D call: TRBD1 (6 bases). Germline CDR1 and CDR2: SGHTA and FQGTGA. The CDR3 sequence is 14 residues long. The CDR3 loop is CASSQPTRGYEQYF. In DNA, the CDR3 is TGCGCCAGCAGCCAACCCACGAGGGGGTACGAGCAGTACTTC.

Only a few counts were recorded for this clonotype. The chain employs TRBV5-4 and TRBJ2-7; possibly TRBD1 for D (6 bases). This CDR3 contains 13 residues. With 4 bases removed from V and 4 bases from J, the gap between germline ends came to 12 bases. CDR1 is SGHNT and CDR2 is YYREEE in the germline V gene (reference sequence). Here the CDR3 reads CASSVGQNYEQYF. DNA of the CDR3: TGTGCCAGCAGCGTCGGACAGAATTACGAGCAGTACTTC.

The V gene is TRBV7-2, the J gene TRBJ1-2; D gene unclear. Germline CDR1 reads SGHTA; CDR2 reads FQGNSA. V gave up 4 bases and J gave up 3 bases, with 9 bases separating them. The CDR3 loop spans 13 amino acids. CDR3 protein: CASSSSPDYGYTF. CDR3 DNA: TGTGCCAGCAGCTCAAGTCCTGACTATGGCTACACCTTC.

The chain couples TRBV9 to TRBJ2-7; 14 bases fit TRBD2. In germline, CDR1 is SGDLS, CDR2 YYNGEE. With 4 bases clipped from V and 7 bases from J, the junction kept 7 bases outside the gene matches. The CDR3 sequence is 15 residues long. DNA for the CDR3: TGTGCCAGCAGCCTGGGACTAGCGGGAGTGGGAGAGCAGTACTTC. Amino acid sequence: CASSLGLAGVGEQYF.

This chain connects TRBV6-5 to TRBJ2-7, with D maybe TRBD2 (6 bases). Germline loops: CDR1 MNHEY, CDR2 SVGAGI. The V end lost 10 bases, the J end lost 2 bases, and 12 bases lay between the germline ends. The CDR3 extends over 12 amino acids. CDR3 sequence: CANEGLPYEQYF. The CDR3 bases are TGTGCCAACGAGGGACTCCCCTACGAGCAGTACTTC.

The sample holds a few counts of this clonotype. The chain combines TRBV7-9 with TRBJ2-7; the D gene is possibly TRBD1 (6 bases). The germline gives CDR1 SEHNR, CDR2 FQNEAQ (reference sequence). The V end lost 5 bases, the J end lost 3 bases, and 14 bases lay between the germline ends. The CDR3 has 14 amino acids. In nucleotides, the CDR3 is TGTGCCAGCAGCGGGGTTACAGGGAACTACGAGCAGTACTTC. Encoded protein: CASSGVTGNYEQYF.

In its sample, this clonotype was seen a few times. A junction boundary mismatches the germline segment, possibly from a read error. The V gene is TRBV10-3, the J gene TRBJ2-7; D uncertain. From germline, CDR1 is ENHRY and CDR2 SYGVKD. This CDR3 comprises 17 residues. The CDR3 nucleotides read TGTGCCAGCAGTTATTCGTTCCTCGGCCCACGAAGGGACGAGCAGTACTTC. This encodes CASSYSFLGPRRDEQYF.

As regards this clonotype: The junction shows a germline mismatch at one end, possibly a read error. The rearrangement uses TRBV6-6 and TRBJ1-3; D remains ambiguous. The germline V gene has CDR1 MNHNY and CDR2 SVGAGI (reference sequence). CDR3 length: 15 amino acids. The chain's CDR3 is CASSHVQRSENTIYF. CDR3 coding DNA: TGTGCCAGCAGTCACGTACAGCGCTCTGAAAACACCATATATTTT.

The rearrangement links TRBV20-1 to TRBJ1-4; 7 nucleotides line up with TRBD1. In germline, CDR1 is DFQATT, CDR2 SNEGSKA (reference sequence). Trimming at V came to 0 bases and at J to 4 bases, leaving 8 bases not matched to a gene. The CDR3 extends over 16 amino acids. The CDR3 DNA reads TGCAGTGCTAGAGATATACAGGGGCCGATTAATGAAAAACTGTTTTTT. Translating gives CSARDIQGPINEKLFF.

This clonotype was detected a few times. This rearrangement joins TRBV7-9 to TRBJ1-2; D ambiguous. V lost 2 bases, J lost 7 bases, and 11 bases lay in between. This CDR3 spans 13 amino acids. The germline gives CDR1 SEHNR, CDR2 FQNEAQ (reference sequence). CDR3 loop: CASSLRNQGGYTF. The CDR3 nucleotides are TGTGCCAGCAGCTTACGCAATCAAGGTGGCTACACCTTC. The complete variable domain, with remaining parts taken from reference TRBV7-9 and TRBJ1-2, reads DTGVSQNPRHKITKRGQNVTFRCDPISEHNRLYWYRQTLGQGPEFLTYFQNEAQLEKSRLLSDRFSAERPKGSFSTLEIQRTEQGDSAMYLCASSLRNQGGYTFGSGTRLTVV.

This clonotype was detected a few times. The chain links TRBV20-1 to TRBJ1-5; D perhaps matches TRBD1 (5 bases). Per the germline V gene, CDR1 is DFQATT and CDR2 is SNEGSKA (reference sequence). The CDR3 runs 12 residues. V shed 1 base and J shed 6 bases, with 7 bases lying between them. The CDR3 sequence is CSARGRGQPQHF. CDR3 nucleotides: TGCAGTGCTAGAGGGAGGGGTCAGCCCCAGCATTTT.

The chain combines TRBV6-1 with TRBJ2-5; D perhaps matches TRBD1 (6 bases). This CDR3 has 15 residues. From germline, CDR1 is MNHNS and CDR2 SASEGT. V was pared by 1 base and J by 4 bases, with 13 bases between. The CDR3 region has the DNA TGTGCCAGCAGTGAAGGACAGGCGGGTGGAGAGACCCAGTACTTC. Protein: CASSEGQAGGETQYF.

This chain joins TRBV10-3 and TRBJ1-5; possibly TRBD1 for D (6 bases). Trimming removed 2 bases from V and 1 base from J, with 15 bases in between. Germline CDR1 ENHRY, CDR2 SYGVKD. This CDR3 has 17 residues. Written as DNA, the CDR3 is TGTGCCATCAGTGAGAGTGGGGGCCGGGGGAGCAATCAGCCCCAGCATTTT. It encodes CAISESGGRGSNQPQHF.

The rearrangement joins TRBV20-1 to TRBJ1-5, with 7 bases fitting TRBD1. CDR3 length equals 12 residues. In germline, CDR1 is DFQATT, CDR2 SNEGSKA (reference sequence). The V gene end was trimmed by 5 bases and the J gene end by 4 bases; junction bases not matched to a gene: 2. The CDR3 DNA follows: TGCAGTGCTGGGGACAGAAATCAGCCCCAGCATTTT. Amino acid sequence: CSAGDRNQPQHF.

The genes are TRBV6-5 and TRBJ1-2; tentatively, D is TRBD1 (6 bases). V dropped 5 bases and J dropped 6 bases, with 16 bases sitting between them. Looked up from germline, CDR1 is MNHEY and CDR2 is SVGAGI. The CDR3 runs to 14 residues. The CDR3 sequence is CASSEVVRGDGYTF. CDR3 coding DNA: TGTGCCAGCAGTGAAGTGGTCAGGGGCGATGGCTACACCTTC.

This clonotype came up a few times. The V gene is TRBV29-1, the J gene TRBJ1-1; 9 bases align to TRBD1. This CDR3 has 14 residues. After removal of 4 bases from V and 10 bases from J, the junction contained 13 bases not matched to a gene. The germline V gene encodes CDR1 SQVTM and CDR2 ANQGSEA. This CDR3 is CSVVLGQGSGRAFF. CDR3 DNA: TGCAGCGTTGTGTTGGGACAGGGATCTGGGAGAGCTTTCTTT.